This TCR beta chain was documented in a study of shared clonotypes between healthy human individuals. Overall study results and limits: The naive CD4 repertoires of a handful of donors were compared, and roughly 5% of clonotypes were shared.

A word on this clone: Its antigen is unidentified.

Assay execution proceeded at the deep level. Produced via immunoSEQ multiplex PCR; TCRdb's table is partial and in-frame only. The profile shows about 2 million clones, approximately 95% of them singletons. Naive CD8 cells comprised CD45RO-negative, CCR7-positively selected cells, excluding terminally differentiated effector memory CD45RA+ cells. All participating donors were Caucasian adults from Nashville, Tennessee. V lost 2 bases and J 3 bases, leaving 9 bases between the germline ends. Germline CDR1 and CDR2: MGHRA and YSYEKL. This CDR3 contains 14 residues. The clonotype comes from a man between 18 and 35 years old in good health. Sequencing used naive CD8+ T cells sorted from blood. The rearrangement links TRBV4-1 to TRBJ2-3; D possibly corresponds to TRBD2 (6 bases). DNA for the CDR3: TGCGCCAGCAGCCAATCCCTAGCGACAGATACGCAGTATTTT. Translation: CASSQSLATDTQYF.